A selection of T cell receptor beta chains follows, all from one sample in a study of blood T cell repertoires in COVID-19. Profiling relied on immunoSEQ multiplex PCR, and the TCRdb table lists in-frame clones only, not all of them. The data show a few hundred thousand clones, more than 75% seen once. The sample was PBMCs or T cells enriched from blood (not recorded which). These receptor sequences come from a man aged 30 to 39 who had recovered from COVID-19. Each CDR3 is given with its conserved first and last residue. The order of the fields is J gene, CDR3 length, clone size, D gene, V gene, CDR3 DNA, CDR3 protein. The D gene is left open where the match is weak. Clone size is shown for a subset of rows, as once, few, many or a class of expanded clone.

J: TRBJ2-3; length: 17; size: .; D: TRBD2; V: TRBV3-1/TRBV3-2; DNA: TGTGCCAGCAGCCTAACGCCGCCGGGACTAGGGTTAGATACGCAGTATTTT; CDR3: CASSLTPPGLGLDTQYF
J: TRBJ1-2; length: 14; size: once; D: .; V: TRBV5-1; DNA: TGCGCCAGCAGCCCCCGGCTTAGTGACAGGGGCTACACCTTC; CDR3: CASSPRLSDRGYTF
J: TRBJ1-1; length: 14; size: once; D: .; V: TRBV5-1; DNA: TGCGCCAGCAGCTTGGAGGCGGGGTGGACTGAAGCTTTCTTT; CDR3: CASSLEAGWTEAFF
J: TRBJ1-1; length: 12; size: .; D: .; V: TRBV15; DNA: TGTGCCACCAGCACGGGGAACACTGAAGCTTTCTTT; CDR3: CATSTGNTEAFF
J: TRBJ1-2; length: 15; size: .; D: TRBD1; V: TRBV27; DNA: TGTGCCAGCAGTCCCAGGACAGGGGGCGGGTATGGCTACACCTTC; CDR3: CASSPRTGGGYGYTF
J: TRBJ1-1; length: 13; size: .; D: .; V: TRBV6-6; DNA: TGTGCCAGTCCTTCTGGAGGGAACACTGAAGCTTTCTTT; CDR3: CASPSGGNTEAFF
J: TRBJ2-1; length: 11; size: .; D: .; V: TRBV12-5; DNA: TGTGCTAGTGGCCGGACAAGTGAGCAGTTCTTC; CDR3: CASGRTSEQFF
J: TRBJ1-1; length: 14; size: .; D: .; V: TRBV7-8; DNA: TGTGCCAGCAGCTTAGCCGCATCGGACAGTCAAGCTTTCTTT; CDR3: CASSLAASDSQAFF
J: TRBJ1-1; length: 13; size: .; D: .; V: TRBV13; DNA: TGTGCCAGCAGCCCCAGGTTCGAAGTAACGGCTTTCTTT; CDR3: CASSPRFEVTAFF
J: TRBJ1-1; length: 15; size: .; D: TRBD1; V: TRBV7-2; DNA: TGTGCCAGCAGCTCCTGGACAGGGAAGGCCACTGAAGCTTTCTTT; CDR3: CASSSWTGKATEAFF
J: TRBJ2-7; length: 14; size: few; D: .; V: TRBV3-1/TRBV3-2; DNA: TGTGCCAGCAGTGGGCCTAACCCCGTCTACGAGCAGTACTTC; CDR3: CASSGPNPVYEQYF
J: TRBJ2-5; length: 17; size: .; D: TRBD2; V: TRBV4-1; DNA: TGCGCCAGCAGCCAAGATCCGGGAGGGGGAAAGGGAGAGACCCAGTACTTC; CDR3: CASSQDPGGGKGETQYF
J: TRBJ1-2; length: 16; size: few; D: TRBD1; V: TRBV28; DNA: TGTGCCAGCAGTTTACCCTCGGGACAGTCGGGCTATGGCTACACCTTC; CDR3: CASSLPSGQSGYGYTF
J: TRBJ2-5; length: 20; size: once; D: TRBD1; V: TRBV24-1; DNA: TGTGCCACCAGTGGTTATCTAGGACAGGGGGAATCATTTAGCGGAGAGACCCAGTACTTC; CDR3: CATSGYLGQGESFSGETQYF
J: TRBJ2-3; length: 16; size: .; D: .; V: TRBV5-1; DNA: TGCGCCAGCAGCTTTAGTGGGACTGCTAGCACAGATACGCAGTATTTT; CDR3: CASSFSGTASTDTQYF
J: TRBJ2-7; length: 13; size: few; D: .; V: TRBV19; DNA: TGTGCCAGTAGTACCCAGGCGTCCTACGAGCAGTACTTC; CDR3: CASSTQASYEQYF
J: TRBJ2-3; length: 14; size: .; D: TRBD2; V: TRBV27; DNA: TGTGCCAGCAGTCTGGGAGGGCGCACAGATACGCAGTATTTT; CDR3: CASSLGGRTDTQYF
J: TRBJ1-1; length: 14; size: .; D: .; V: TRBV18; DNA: TGTGCCAGCTCACCCCGGCGGGGGAACACTGAAGCTTTCTTT; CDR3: CASSPRRGNTEAFF
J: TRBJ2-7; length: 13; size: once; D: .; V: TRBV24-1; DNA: TGTGCCACGAACGACGGGACTGGATACGAGCAGTACTTC; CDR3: CATNDGTGYEQYF
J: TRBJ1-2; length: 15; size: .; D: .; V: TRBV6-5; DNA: TGTGCCAGCACTCATCGGGCAGGGTTGAACTATGGCTACACCTTC; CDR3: CASTHRAGLNYGYTF
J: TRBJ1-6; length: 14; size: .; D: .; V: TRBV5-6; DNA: TGTGCCAGCAGCTTCAATGCGGGTAATTCACCCCTCCACTTT; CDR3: CASSFNAGNSPLHF
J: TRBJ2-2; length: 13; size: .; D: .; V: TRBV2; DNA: TGTGCGGTGGGCGGGGAATGGACCGGGGAGCTGTTTTTT; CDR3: CAVGGEWTGELFF